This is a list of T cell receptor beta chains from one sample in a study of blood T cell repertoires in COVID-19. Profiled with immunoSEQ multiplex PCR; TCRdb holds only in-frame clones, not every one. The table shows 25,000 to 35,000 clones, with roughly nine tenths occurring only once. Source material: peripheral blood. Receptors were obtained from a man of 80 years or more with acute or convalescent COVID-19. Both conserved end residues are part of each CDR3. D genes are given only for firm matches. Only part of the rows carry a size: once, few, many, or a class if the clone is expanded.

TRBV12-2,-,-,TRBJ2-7,TGTGCAAGTCGCACCGTTAGCGGGGTGGCCTACGAGCAGTACTTC,CASRTVSGVAYEQYF
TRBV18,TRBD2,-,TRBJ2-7,TGTGCCAGCTCACTGGGCCAGCCTCTAGCGGGAGTAACGAACGAGCAGTACTTC,CASSLGQPLAGVTNEQYF
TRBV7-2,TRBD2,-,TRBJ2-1,TGTGCCAGCACCCGGGGAGGGGAGAGTGAGCAGTTCTTC,CASTRGGESEQFF
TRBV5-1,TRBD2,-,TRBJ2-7,TGCGCCAGCAGCTTCCGAGCGGGAGGGTACGAGCAGTACTTC,CASSFRAGGYEQYF
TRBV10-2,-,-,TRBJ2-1,TGCGCCAGCAGCGCCTCGGGCGGGGTCCATAATGAGCAGTTCTTC,CASSASGGVHNEQFF
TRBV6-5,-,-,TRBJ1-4,TGTGCCAGCAGTTACTCGACAAGGCCTTCTAATGAAAAACTGTTTTTT,CASSYSTRPSNEKLFF
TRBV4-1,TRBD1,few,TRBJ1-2,TGCGCCAGCAGCCAATCCGGGACAGGGAATTCTGGCTACACCTTC,CASSQSGTGNSGYTF
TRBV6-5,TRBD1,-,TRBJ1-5,TGTGCCAGCAGCTCCGACAGGGGGGATTGGCCCCAGCATTTT,CASSSDRGDWPQHF
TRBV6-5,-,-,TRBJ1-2,TGTGCCACACAGTCCTGGTATGGCTACACCTTC,CATQSWYGYTF
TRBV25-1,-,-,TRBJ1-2,TGTGCCAGCAGTGACTTTAGCTATGGCTACACCTTC,CASSDFSYGYTF
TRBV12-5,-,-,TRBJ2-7,TGTGCTAGTGGTTTGGACGAACTTGGCGAGCAGTACTTC,CASGLDELGEQYF
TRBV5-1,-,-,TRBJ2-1,TGCGCCAGCAGCAGGGAGACGGAGACCAATGAGCAGTTCTTC,CASSRETETNEQFF
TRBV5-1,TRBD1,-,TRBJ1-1,TGCGCCAGCAGCCAAATGACAGGGGGCTCGGGCACTGAAGCTTTCTTT,CASSQMTGGSGTEAFF
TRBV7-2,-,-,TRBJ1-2,TGTGCCAGCAGCTTAGAGACAGATAACTATGGCTACACCTTC,CASSLETDNYGYTF
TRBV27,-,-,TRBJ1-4,TGTGCCAGCAAAGCCGCAACTAATGAAAAACTGTTTTTT,CASKAATNEKLFF
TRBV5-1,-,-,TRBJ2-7,TGCGCCAGCAGTCCGACTATCGGCGAGCAGTACTTC,CASSPTIGEQYF
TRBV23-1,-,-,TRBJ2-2,TGCGCCAGCAGTCCATGGCAGGGGAACACCGGGGAGCTGTTTTTT,CASSPWQGNTGELFF
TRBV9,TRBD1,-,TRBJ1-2,TGTGCCAGCAGCGCCAGACAGGGCGGTTATGGCTACACCTTC,CASSARQGGYGYTF
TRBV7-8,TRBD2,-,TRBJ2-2,TGTGCCAGCAGCTTAAGGACTAGCGGGAACTTTGCCGGGGAGCTGTTTTTT,CASSLRTSGNFAGELFF
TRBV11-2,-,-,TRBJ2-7,TGTGCCAGCAGCTTAAGGCAGGGTCCTGAGGCGTACTTC,CASSLRQGPEAYF
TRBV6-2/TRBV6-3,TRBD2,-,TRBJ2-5,TGTGCCAGCAGTTACTGGACTAGCGGGAGTGGGACCCAGTACTTC,CASSYWTSGSGTQYF
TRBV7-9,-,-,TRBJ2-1,TGTGCCAGCAGCTTCCCTACCGGGAGCAACAATGAGCAGTTCTTC,CASSFPTGSNNEQFF